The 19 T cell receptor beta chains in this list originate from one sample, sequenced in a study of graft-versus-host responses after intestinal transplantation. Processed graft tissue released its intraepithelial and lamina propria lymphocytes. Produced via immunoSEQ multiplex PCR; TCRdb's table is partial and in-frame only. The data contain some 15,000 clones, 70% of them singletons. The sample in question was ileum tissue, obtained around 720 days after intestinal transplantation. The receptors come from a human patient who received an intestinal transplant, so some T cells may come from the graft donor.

The CDR3 sequence: CASSPGRTGGTYEKLFF. The DNA of the CDR3 is TGCGCCAGCAGCCCGGGGAGGACAGGGGGTACCTATGAAAAACTGTTTTTT. The chain employs TRBV5-1 and TRBJ1-4, with TRBD1 matching 10 bases. This CDR3 contains 17 residues. Unmatched junction bases numbered 12, after V lost 4 bases and J lost 6 bases. Germline V gives CDR1 SGHRS, CDR2 YFSETQ.

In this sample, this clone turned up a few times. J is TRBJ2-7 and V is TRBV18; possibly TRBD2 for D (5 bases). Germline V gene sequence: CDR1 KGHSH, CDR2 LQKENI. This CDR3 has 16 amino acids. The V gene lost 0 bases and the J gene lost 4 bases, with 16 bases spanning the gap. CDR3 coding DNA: TGTGCCAGCTCACCACCGAAAAAGGCGGGCACGTACGAGCAGTACTTC. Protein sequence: CASSPPKKAGTYEQYF.

The CDR3 DNA reads TGTGCCAGCAGTTGGAGTACTAGCGCGCGGGGCGGGGAGCTGTTTTTT. Its protein is CASSWSTSARGGELFF. V is TRBV27 and J is TRBJ2-2; TRBD2 aligns across 7 bases. The CDR3 consists of 16 residues. The junction had 12 bases not matched to a gene; V was cut back by 4 bases and J by 7 bases. Germline V gives CDR1 MNHEY, CDR2 SMNVEV (reference sequence).

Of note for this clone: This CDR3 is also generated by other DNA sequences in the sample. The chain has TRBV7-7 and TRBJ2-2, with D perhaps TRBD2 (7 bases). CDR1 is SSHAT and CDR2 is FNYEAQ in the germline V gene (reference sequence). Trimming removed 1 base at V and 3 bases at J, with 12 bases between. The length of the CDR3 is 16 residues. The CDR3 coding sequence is TGTGCCAGCAGCTTAGGGCGGGGGCAGGACACCGGGGAGCTGTTTTTT. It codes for CASSLGRGQDTGELFF.

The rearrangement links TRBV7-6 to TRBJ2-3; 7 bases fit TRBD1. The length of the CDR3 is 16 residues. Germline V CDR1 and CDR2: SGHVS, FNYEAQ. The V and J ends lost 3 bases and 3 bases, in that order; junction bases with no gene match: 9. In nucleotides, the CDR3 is TGTGCCAGCAGCTTTAGTCCGGACAGGATAACAGATACGCAGTATTTT. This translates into CASSFSPDRITDTQYF.

The CDR3 DNA is TGTGCCAGCAGTCCGACTAGCGGGAAGGGCTACGAGCAGTACTTC. It specifies CASSPTSGKGYEQYF. The chain has TRBV7-9 and TRBJ2-7; TRBD2 matches at 11 bases. The CDR3 is 15 residues long. J gave up 3 bases and V 6 bases, and 7 bases lay outside the gene matches. The germline V gene encodes CDR1 SEHNR and CDR2 FQNEAQ (reference sequence).

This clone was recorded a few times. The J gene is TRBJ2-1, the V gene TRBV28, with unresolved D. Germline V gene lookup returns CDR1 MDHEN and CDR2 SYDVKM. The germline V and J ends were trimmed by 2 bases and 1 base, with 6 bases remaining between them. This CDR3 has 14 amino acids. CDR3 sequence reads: CASSLLESYNEQFF. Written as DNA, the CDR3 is TGTGCCAGCAGTTTACTCGAATCCTACAATGAGCAGTTCTTC. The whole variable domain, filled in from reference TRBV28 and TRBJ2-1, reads DVKVTQSSRYLVKRTGEKVFLECVQDMDHENMFWYRQDPGLGLRLIYFSYDVKMKEKGDIPEGYSVSREKKERFSLILESASTNQTSMYLCASSLLESYNEQFFGPGTRLTVL.

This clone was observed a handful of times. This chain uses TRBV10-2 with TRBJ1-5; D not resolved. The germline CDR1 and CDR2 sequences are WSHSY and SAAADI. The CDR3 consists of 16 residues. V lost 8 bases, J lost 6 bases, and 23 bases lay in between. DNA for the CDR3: TGCGCCAGCTCTGAGACGCAGGTTGGGTTGGGTCAGCCCCAGCATTTT. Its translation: CASSETQVGLGQPQHF.

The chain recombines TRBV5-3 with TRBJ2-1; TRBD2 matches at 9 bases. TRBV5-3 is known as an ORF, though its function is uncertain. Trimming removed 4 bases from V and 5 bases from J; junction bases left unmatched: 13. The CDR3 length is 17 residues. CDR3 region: CARSPELRTSADNEQFF. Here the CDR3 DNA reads TGTGCCAGAAGCCCGGAATTAAGGACTAGCGCCGACAATGAGCAGTTCTTC.

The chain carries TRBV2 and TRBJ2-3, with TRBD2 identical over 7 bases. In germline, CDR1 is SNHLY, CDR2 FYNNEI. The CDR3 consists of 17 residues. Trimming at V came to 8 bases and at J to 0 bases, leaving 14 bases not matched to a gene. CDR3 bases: TGTGCCAGCTCGGCAGCACGAAAGCGGGGTAGCACAGATACGCAGTATTTT. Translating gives CASSAARKRGSTDTQYF. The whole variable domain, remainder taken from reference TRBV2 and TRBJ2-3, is EPEVTQTPSHQVTQMGQEVILRCVPISNHLYFYWYRQILGQKVEFLVSFYNNEISEKSEIFDDQFSVERPDGSNFTLKIRSTKLEDSAMYFCASSAARKRGSTDTQYFGPGTRLTVL.

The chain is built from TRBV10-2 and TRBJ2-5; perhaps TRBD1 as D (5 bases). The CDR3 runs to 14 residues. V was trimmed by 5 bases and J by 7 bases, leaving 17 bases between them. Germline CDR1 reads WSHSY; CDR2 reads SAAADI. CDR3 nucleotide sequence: TGCGCCAGCAGTTTTTCTTCCCAGGGAAGGACCCAGTACTTC. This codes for CASSFSSQGRTQYF.

The CDR3 DNA is TGTGCCAGCAGCATTAGACAGGCTAATTCACCCCTCCACTTT. The encoded protein is CASSIRQANSPLHF. V is TRBV9 and J is TRBJ1-6; perhaps TRBD1 as D (6 bases). V was pared by 4 bases and J by 6 bases, with 11 bases between. Per germline, CDR1 SGDLS and CDR2 YYNGEE. This CDR3 has 14 residues.

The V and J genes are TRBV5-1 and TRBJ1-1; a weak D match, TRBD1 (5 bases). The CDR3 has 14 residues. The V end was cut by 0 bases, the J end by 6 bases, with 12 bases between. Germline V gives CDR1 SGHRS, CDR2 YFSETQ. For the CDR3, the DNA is TGCGCCAGCAGCTTGGCCACCAGGGCGGCTGAAGCTTTCTTT. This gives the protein CASSLATRAAEAFF.

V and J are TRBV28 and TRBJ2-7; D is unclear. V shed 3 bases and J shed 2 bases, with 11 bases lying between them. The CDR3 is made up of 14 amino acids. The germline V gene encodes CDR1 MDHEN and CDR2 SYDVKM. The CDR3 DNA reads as TGTGCCAGCAGTTTTCAGGTACCTCCCTACGAGCAGTACTTC. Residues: CASSFQVPPYEQYF.

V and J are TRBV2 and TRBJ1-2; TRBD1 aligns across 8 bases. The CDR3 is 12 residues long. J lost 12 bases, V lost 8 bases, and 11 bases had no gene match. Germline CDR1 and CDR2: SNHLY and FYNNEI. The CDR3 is CASQGAGNWNTF. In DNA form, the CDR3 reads TGTGCCAGCCAGGGGGCAGGGAATTGGAACACCTTC.

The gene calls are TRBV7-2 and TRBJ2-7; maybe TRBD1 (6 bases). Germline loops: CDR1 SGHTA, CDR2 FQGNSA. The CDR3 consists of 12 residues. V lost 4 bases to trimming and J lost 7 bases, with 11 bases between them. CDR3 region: CASSYRGFEQYF. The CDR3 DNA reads TGTGCCAGCAGCTATAGGGGGTTTGAGCAGTACTTC. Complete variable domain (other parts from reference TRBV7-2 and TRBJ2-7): GAGVSQSPSNKVTEKGKDVELRCDPISGHTALYWYRQSLGQGLEFLIYFQGNSAPDKSGLPSDRFSAERTGGSVSTLTIQRTQQEDSAVYLCASSYRGFEQYFGPGTRLTVT.

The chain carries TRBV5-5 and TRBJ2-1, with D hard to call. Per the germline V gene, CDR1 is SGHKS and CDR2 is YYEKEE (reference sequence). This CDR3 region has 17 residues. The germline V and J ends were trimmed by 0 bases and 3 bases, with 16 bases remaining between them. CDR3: CASSLAPEQFFYNEQFF. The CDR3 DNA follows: TGTGCCAGCAGCTTGGCCCCCGAACAGTTCTTCTACAATGAGCAGTTCTTC.

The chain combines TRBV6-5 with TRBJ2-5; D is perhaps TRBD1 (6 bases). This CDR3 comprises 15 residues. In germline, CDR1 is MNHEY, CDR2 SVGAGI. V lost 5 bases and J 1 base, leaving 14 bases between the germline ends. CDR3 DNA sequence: TGTGCCAGCAGTCACCAAGACAGGCCCCAAGAGACCCAGTACTTC. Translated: CASSHQDRPQETQYF.

CDR3 bases: TGCGCCAGCAAGACAGGGGTAGAGGGCTATGGCTACACCTTC. It encodes CASKTGVEGYGYTF. The rearrangement uses TRBV5-1 and TRBJ1-2, with 8 positions matching TRBD1. Germline V CDR1 and CDR2: SGHRS, YFSETQ. The ends lost 6 bases at V and 4 bases at J; junction bases unmatched: 8. The length of the CDR3 is 14 residues.